This T cell receptor (beta chain) was identified in a study of blood T cell repertoires in COVID-19. Study at large: Both acute and convalescent COVID-19 samples were obtained from the United States, Italy and Spain. The cDNA or gDNA used as material had been derived from T cells, B-cell-depleted T cells, or PBMCs.

In the authors' methods: Amplification of reference gene primers was used by the study to estimate nucleated cell counts. Some clones are missing from TCRdb's copy, which holds only in-frame ones; the method was immunoSEQ multiplex PCR. D and trimming were read from the DNA, whereas the V and J calls and clone size are those reported in that table. Found here are some 190,000 clones, about 85% of them singletons; the top ten hold 1.1%. The CDR3 loop spans 14 amino acids. The V gene's germline CDR1 is SGHDT and CDR2 YYEEEE. Trimming removed 3 bases from V and 5 bases from J, with 14 bases in between. This TCR was sampled from a man younger than 45 with acute or convalescent COVID-19. The chain recombines TRBV5-6 with TRBJ2-5, with D possibly TRBD1 on 5 matching bases. The material sequenced was peripheral blood. CDR3 in DNA: TGTGCCAGCAGCTCCCAATACTGGGGCGAGACCCAGTACTTC. This translates into CASSSQYWGETQYF.